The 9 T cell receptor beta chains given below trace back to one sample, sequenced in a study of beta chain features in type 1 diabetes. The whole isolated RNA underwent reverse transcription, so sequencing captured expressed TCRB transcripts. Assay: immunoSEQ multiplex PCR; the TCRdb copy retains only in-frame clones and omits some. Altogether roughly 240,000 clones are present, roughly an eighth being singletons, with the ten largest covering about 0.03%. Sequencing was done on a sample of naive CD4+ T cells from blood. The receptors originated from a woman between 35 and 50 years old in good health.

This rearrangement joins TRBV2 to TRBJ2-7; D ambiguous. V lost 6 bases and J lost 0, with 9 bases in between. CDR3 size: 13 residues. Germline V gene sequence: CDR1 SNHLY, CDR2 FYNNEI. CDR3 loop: CASRGQHSYEQYF. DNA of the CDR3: TGTGCCAGCAGGGGCCAACACTCCTACGAGCAGTACTTC.

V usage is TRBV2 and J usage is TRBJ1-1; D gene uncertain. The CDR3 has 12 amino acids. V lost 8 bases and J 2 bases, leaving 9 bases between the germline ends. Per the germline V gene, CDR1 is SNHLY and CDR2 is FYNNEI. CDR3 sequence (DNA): TGTGCCAGCCGCGATTCAAACACTGAAGCTTTCTTT. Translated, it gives CASRDSNTEAFF.

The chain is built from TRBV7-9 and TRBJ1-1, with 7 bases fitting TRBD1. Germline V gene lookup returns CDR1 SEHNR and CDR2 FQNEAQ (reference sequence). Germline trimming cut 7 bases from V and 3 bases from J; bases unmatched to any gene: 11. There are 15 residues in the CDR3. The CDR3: CASTLRGQRDTEAFF. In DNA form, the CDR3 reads TGTGCCAGCACCCTTCGGGGACAGCGGGACACTGAAGCTTTCTTT.

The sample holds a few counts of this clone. As DNA, the CDR3 is TGTGCCAGTAGTATAGATCTCCCAACCGGGACTCTCCTCTACGAGCAGTACTTC. Its protein is CASSIDLPTGTLLYEQYF. The chain employs TRBV19 and TRBJ2-7, with D possibly being TRBD2 (6 bases). V was trimmed by 0 bases and J by 3 bases, leaving 21 bases between them. Germline assignment: CDR1 LNHDA and CDR2 SQIVND (reference sequence). CDR3 size: 18 residues.

Here the CDR3 reads CASSSLGGSYNEQFF. Here the CDR3 DNA reads TGTGCCAGTAGTTCGTTAGGAGGTTCCTACAATGAGCAGTTCTTC. This chain joins TRBV19 and TRBJ2-1, with TRBD2 as a possible D gene (5 bases). The germline V gene encodes CDR1 LNHDA and CDR2 SQIVND (reference sequence). The ends were cut back, 5 bases at V and 1 base at J, with 12 bases in the middle. This CDR3 spans 15 amino acids.

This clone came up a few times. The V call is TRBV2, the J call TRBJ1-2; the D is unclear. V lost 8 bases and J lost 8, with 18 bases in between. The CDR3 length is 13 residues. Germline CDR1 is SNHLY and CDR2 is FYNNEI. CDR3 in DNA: TGTGCCAGCGGGCATAGGACTTTTGAAGGCTACACCTTC. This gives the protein CASGHRTFEGYTF.

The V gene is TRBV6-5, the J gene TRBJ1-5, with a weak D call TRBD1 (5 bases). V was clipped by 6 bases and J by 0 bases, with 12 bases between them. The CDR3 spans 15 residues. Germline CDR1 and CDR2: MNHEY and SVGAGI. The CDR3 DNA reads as TGTGCCAGCAGGAAGACAGCTTATAGCAATCAGCCCCAGCATTTT. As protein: CASRKTAYSNQPQHF.

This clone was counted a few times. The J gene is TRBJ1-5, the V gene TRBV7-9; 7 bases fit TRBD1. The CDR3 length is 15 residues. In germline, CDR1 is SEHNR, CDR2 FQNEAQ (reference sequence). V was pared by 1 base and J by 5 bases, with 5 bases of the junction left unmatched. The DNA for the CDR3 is TGTGCCAGCAGCTTAGGCTGGGACAGCTATCAGCCCCAGCATTTT. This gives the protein CASSLGWDSYQPQHF. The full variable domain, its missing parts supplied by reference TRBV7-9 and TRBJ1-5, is DTGVSQNPRHKITKRGQNVTFRCDPISEHNRLYWYRQTLGQGPEFLTYFQNEAQLEKSRLLSDRFSAERPKGSFSTLEIQRTEQGDSAMYLCASSLGWDSYQPQHFGDGTRLSIL.

The CDR3, as DNA: TGTGCCAGCAGTGATCACGGGACAGGCAACTATGGCTACACCTTC. Residues: CASSDHGTGNYGYTF. This sequence joins TRBV25-1 and TRBJ1-2, with TRBD1 matching 8 bases. CDR3 length: 15 residues. V lost 3 bases to trimming and J lost 2 bases; unmatched junction nucleotides: 5. Germline CDR1 and CDR2: MGHDK and SYGVNS.